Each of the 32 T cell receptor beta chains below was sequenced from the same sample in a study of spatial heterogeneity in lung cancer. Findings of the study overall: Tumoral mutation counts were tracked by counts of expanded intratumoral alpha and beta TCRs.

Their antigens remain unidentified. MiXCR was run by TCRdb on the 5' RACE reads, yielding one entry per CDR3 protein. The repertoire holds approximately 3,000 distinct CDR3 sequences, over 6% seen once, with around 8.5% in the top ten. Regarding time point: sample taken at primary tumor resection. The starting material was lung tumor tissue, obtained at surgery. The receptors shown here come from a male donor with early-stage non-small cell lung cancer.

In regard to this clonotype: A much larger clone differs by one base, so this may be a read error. CDR3 loop: CASSLWQSDVDTQYF. The DNA for the CDR3 is TGCGCCAGCAGCTTGTGGCAATCGGACGTGGACACCCAGTACTTC. The J gene is TRBJ2-5, the V gene TRBV5-1, with no clear D. The CDR3 loop spans 15 amino acids. Germline V gene lookup returns CDR1 SGHRS and CDR2 YFSETQ. Trimming removed 1 base from V and 8 bases from J, with 18 bases in between.

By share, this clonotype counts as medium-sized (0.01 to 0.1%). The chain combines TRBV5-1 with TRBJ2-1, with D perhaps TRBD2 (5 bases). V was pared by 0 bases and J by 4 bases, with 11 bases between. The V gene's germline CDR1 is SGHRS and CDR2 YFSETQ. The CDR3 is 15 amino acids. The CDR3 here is CASSLEGSEYNEQFF. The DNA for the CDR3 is TGCGCCAGCAGCTTGGAGGGTAGCGAATACAATGAGCAGTTCTTC.

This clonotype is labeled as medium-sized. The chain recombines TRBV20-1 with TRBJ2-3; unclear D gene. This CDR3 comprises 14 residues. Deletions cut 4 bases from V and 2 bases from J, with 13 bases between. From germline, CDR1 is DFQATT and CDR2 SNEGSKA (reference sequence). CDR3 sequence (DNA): TGCAGTGCTACGAAACCACTCGACACAGATACGCAGTATTTT. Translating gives CSATKPLDTDTQYF.

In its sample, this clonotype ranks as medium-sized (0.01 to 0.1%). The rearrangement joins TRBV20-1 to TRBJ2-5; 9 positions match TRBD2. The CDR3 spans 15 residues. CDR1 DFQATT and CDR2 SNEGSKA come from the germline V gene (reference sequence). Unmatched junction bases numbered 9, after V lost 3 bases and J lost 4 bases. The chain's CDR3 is CSARFAGGLSETQYF. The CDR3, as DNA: TGCAGTGCTAGGTTTGCGGGGGGGCTGTCAGAGACCCAGTACTTC.

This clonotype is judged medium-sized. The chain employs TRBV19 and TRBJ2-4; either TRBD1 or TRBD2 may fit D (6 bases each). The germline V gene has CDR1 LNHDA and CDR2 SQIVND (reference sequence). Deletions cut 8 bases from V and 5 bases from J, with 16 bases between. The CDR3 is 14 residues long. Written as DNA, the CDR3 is TGTGCCAGTTCCGGTCGGGGGCGCGAAAACATTCAGTACTTC. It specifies CASSGRGRENIQYF.

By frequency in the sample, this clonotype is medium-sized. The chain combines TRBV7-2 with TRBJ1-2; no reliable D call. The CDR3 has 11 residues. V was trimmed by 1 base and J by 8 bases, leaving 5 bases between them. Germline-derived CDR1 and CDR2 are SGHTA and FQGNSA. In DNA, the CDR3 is TGTGCCAGCAGCTTAGGGTGGGGCTACACCTTC. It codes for CASSLGWGYTF.

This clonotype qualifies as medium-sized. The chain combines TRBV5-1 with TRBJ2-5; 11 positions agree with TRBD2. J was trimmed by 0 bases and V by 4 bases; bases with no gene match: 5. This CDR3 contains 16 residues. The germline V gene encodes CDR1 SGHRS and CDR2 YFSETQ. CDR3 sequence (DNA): TGCGCCAGCAGCCCTGGACTAGCGGGTTACCAAGAGACCCAGTACTTC. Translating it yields CASSPGLAGYQETQYF.

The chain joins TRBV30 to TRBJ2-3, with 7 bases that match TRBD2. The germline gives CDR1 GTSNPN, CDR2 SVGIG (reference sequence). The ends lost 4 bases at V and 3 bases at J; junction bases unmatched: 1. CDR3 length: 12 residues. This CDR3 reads CAWNSGTDTQYF. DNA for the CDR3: TGTGCCTGGAATAGCGGGACAGATACGCAGTATTTT.

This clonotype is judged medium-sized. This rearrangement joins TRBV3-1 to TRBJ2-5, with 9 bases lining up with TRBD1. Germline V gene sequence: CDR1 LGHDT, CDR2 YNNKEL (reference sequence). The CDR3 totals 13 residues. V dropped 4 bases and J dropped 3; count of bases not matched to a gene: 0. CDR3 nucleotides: TGTGCCAGCAGCCGGACAGGGGAAGAGACCCAGTACTTC. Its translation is CASSRTGEETQYF.

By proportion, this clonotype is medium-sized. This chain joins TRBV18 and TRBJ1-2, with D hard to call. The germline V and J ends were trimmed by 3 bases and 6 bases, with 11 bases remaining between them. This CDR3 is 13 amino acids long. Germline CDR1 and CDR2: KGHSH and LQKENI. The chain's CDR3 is CASSPWGGHGYTF. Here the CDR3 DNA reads TGTGCCAGCTCACCCTGGGGAGGGCATGGCTACACCTTC.

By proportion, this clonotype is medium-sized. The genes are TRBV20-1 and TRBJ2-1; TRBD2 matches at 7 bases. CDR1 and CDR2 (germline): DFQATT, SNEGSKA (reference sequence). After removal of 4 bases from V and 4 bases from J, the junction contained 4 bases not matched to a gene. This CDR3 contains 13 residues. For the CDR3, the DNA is TGCAGTGCTACCGGGACTAAGTACAATGAGCAGTTCTTC. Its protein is CSATGTKYNEQFF.

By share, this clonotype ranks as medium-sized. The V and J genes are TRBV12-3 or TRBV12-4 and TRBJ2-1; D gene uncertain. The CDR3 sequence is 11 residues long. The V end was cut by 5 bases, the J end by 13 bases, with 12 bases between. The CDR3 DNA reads TGTGCCAGCAGTCCAGACTCCGGCCAGTTCTTC. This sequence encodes CASSPDSGQFF.

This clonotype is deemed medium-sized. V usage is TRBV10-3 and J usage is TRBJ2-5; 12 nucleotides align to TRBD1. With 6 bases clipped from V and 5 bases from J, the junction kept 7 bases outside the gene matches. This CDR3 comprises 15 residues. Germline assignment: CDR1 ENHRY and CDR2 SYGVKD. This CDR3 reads CAIRPGTGGKETQYF. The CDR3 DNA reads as TGTGCCATCAGACCCGGGACAGGGGGCAAGGAGACCCAGTACTTC.

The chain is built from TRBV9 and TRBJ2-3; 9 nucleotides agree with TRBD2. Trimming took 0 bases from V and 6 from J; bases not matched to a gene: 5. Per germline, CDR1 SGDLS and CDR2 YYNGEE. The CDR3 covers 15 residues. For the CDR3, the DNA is TGTGCCAGCAGCGTAGGGGGACTAGCATCTGATACGCAGTATTTT. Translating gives CASSVGGLASDTQYF.

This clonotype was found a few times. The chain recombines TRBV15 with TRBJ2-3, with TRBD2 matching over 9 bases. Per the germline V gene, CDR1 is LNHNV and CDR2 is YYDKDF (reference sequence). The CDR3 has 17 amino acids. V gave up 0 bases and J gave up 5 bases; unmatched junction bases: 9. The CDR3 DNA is TGTGCCACCAGCAGAGATAGCGGGGGCACCCAGGGAGATACGCAGTATTTT. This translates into CATSRDSGGTQGDTQYF.

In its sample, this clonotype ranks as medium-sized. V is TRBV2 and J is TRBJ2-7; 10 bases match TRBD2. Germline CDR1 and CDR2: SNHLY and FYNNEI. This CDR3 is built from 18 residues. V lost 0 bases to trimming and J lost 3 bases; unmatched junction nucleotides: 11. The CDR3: CASSEASASGSTSYEQYF. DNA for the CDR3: TGTGCCAGCAGTGAAGCCTCGGCTAGCGGGAGTACCAGCTACGAGCAGTACTTC.

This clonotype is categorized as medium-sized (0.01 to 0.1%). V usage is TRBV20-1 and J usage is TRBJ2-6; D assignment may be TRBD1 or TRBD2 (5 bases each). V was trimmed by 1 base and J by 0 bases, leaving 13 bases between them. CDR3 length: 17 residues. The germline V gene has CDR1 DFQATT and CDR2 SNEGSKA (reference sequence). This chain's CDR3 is CSARGGPLGSGANVLTF. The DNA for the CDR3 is TGCAGTGCTAGAGGGGGACCCTTAGGCTCTGGGGCCAACGTCCTGACTTTC.

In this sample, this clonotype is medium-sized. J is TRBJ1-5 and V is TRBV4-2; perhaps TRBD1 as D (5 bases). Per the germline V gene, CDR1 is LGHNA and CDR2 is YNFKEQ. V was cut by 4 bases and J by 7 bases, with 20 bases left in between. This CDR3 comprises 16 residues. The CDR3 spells CASSREFGAAEQPQHF. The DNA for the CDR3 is TGTGCCAGCAGCCGAGAGTTCGGGGCGGCGGAGCAGCCCCAGCATTTT.

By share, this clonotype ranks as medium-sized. The CDR3 sequence: CASSTWGMSEAFF. The CDR3 nucleotides are TGTGCCAGCAGCACATGGGGTATGTCGGAAGCTTTCTTT. The chain joins TRBV7-3 to TRBJ1-1; no clear D gene. V shed 5 bases and J shed 8 bases, with 15 bases lying between them. CDR3 length: 13 residues. Germline V lookup: CDR1 SGHTA, CDR2 FQGTGA.

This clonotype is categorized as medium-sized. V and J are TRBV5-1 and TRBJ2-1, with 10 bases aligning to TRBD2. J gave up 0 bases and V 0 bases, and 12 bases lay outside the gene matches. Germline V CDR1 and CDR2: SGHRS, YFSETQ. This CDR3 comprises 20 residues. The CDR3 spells CASSLVRLAGLTRSYNEQFF. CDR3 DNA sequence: TGCGCCAGCAGCTTGGTAAGACTAGCGGGTCTTACACGCTCCTACAATGAGCAGTTCTTC.

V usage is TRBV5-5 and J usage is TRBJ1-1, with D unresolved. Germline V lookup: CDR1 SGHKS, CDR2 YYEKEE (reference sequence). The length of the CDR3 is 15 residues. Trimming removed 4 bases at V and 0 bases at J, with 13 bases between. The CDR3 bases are TGTGCCAGCAGCGCCTCCGGACTGTTGAACACTGAAGCTTTCTTT. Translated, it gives CASSASGLLNTEAFF.

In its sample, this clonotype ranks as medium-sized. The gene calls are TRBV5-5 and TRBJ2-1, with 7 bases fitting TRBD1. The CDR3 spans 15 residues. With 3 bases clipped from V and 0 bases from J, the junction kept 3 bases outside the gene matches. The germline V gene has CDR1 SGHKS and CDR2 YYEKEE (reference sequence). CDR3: CASSSTGSSYNEQFF. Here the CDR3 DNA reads TGTGCCAGCAGCTCGACAGGGAGCTCCTACAATGAGCAGTTCTTC.

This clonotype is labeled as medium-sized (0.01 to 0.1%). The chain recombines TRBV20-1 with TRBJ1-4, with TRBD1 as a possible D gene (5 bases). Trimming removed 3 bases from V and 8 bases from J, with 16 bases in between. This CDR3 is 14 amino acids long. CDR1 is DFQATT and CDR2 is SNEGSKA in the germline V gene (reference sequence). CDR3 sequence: CSARTPTDLEKLFF. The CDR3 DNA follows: TGCAGTGCTAGGACCCCGACAGATCTAGAAAAACTGTTTTTT.

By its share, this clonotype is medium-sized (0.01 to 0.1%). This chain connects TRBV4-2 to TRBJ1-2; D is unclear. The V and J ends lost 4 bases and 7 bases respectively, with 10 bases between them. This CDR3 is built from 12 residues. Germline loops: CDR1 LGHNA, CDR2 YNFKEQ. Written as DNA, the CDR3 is TGTGCCAGCAGCCCAGGAATCTCTGGCTACACCTTC. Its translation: CASSPGISGYTF.

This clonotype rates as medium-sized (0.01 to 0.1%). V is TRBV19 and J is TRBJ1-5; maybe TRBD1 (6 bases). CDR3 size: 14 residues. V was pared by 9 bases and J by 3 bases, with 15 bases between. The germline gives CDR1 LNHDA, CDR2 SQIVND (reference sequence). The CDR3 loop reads CASIPGGYNQPQHF. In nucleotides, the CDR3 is TGTGCCAGCATTCCTGGGGGCTACAATCAGCCCCAGCATTTT.

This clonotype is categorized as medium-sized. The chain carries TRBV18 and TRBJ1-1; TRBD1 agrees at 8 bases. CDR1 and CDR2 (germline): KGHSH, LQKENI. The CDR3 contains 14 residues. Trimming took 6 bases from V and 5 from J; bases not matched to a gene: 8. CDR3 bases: TGTGCCAGCTCCTCTCAGGGGGCGCGTACTGAAGCTTTCTTT. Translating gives CASSSQGARTEAFF.

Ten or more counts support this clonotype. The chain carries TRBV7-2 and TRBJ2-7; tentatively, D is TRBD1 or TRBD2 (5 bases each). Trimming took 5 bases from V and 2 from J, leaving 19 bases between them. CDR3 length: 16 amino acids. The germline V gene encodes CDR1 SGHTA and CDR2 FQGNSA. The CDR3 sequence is CASSPAGTTETYEQYF. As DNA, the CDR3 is TGTGCCAGCAGCCCAGCCGGGACGACCGAGACCTACGAGCAGTACTTC.

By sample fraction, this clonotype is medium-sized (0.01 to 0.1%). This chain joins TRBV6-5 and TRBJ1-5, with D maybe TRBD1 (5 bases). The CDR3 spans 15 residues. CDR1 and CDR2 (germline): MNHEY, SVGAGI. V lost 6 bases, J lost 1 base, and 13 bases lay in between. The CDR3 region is CASRAWGVSNQPQHF. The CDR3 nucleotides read TGTGCCAGCAGAGCCTGGGGGGTGAGCAATCAGCCCCAGCATTTT.

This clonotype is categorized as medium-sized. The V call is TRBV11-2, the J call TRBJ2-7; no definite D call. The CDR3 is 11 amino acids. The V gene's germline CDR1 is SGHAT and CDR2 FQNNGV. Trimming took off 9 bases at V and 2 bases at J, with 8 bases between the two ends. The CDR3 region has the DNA TGTGCCAGTCAAAGGGCCTACGAGCAGTACTTC. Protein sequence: CASQRAYEQYF.

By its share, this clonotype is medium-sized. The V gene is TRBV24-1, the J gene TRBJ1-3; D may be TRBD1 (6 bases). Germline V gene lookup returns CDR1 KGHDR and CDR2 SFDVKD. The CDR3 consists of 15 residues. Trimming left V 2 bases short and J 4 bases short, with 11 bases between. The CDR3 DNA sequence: TGTGCCACCAGTGATTCGAGGACAGCGGGAAACACCATATATTTT. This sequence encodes CATSDSRTAGNTIYF.

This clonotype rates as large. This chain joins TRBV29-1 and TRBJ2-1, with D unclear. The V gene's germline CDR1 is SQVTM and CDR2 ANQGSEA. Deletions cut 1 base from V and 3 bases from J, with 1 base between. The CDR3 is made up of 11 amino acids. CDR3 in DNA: TGCAGCGTTGAAGTCTACAATGAGCAGTTCTTC. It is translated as CSVEVYNEQFF.

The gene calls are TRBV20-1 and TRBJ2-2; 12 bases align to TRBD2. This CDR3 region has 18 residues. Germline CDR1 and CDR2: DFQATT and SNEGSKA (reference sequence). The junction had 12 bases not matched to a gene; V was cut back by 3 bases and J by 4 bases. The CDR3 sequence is CSARAPSGGARGTGELFF. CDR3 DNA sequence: TGCAGTGCTAGGGCCCCTAGCGGGGGGGCGCGAGGCACCGGGGAGCTGTTTTTT.